This TCR beta chain was observed in a study of PD-L1 blockade in urothelial cancer. Study-level information: Bladder-origin urothelial cancer in males covered twenty-five of 29 patients. There were a median of approximately 150,000 T cells in blood samples.

CDR1 and CDR2 from the germline V gene are WSHSY and SAAADI. V trimming: 6 bases; J trimming: 6 bases; junction bases outside the gene matches: 3. The CDR3 sequence is 13 residues long. Some clones are missing from TCRdb's copy, which holds only in-frame ones; the method was immunoSEQ multiplex PCR. The sample yields about 91,000 clones, 70% to 90% seen once. Noted time point: peripheral blood 6 weeks after treatment start. The count of this clone is one. The chain employs TRBV10-2 and TRBJ1-5, with 9 bases identical to TRBD1. This sequence originates from a man aged 65 to 85 with urothelial cancer. The sample in question was PBMCs, obtained around atezolizumab (anti-PD-L1) treatment. CDR3 amino acids: CASRQGALQPQHF. The CDR3 coding sequence is TGCGCCAGCAGACAGGGGGCTCTTCAGCCCCAGCATTTT.